Included here is one T cell receptor (beta chain) sequence, with context. Its antigen specificity is not known. Base qualities are not recorded, but no much larger clone differs from it by a single base. Library generation was performed with 5' RACE. The run used an Illumina HiSeq 2500. A second about 7 to 12 cycle PCR used a sample-barcoded 5' primer and a J-beta primer mix. Each TCR beta cDNA molecule received a unique molecular identifier from a template-switch 5' adaptor carrying 12 random nucleotides. At least 3 million CDR3-containing paired-end reads were obtained from each sample. All of the RNA was converted into first-strand cDNA using the Mint cDNA synthesis kit, with a TRBC-specific oligonucleotide serving as the primer. After uracil-DNA glycosylase treatment, a first 18-cycle PCR used universal primers M1SS and BC2_uni_R on all cDNA. Processing in the source paper ran as follows. Each sample was normalized by randomly selecting 1 million high-quality reads, each carrying a distinct molecular identifier. Instead of being binned into consensus sequences, reads with shared molecular identifiers were discarded. MiTCR, with a Q25 quality threshold and the strictest error-elimination algorithm, was used for CDR3 identification, clonotype clustering and error correction. A nonparametric unseen species model with Euler transformation was used to estimate a lower bound on total TCR beta diversity. TCRdb's own reprocessing of the public reads used fastp at Q25 and MiXCR and kept productive beta chains. CDR3 protein duplicates are merged, each entry listing the most common genes and DNA. The V and J calls here are based on TCRdb, not the publication. Counted in this sample were more than 1,400,000 distinct CDR3 sequences; about 40% of them appeared once. The ten largest clones capture under 8% of the sample.

Donors were 35 to 40 systemically healthy Caucasian individuals from Russia aged roughly 6 to 95 years. Each donor gave 8 to 10 milliliters of peripheral blood, drawn into EDTA-treated Vacutainer tubes. Ficoll-Paque density-gradient centrifugation was used to isolate PBMCs, with at least 6 million obtained per sample. Total RNA, at least 6 micrograms per sample, was extracted from PBMCs with Trizol reagent. Naive CD45RAhigh/CD27high T cell percentages were measured by flow cytometry on a PBMC aliquot from every donor. The sample is drawn from a study of blood T cells in healthy people across ages (dated by TCRdb to about 2015). For context, the study as a whole: Template switching captured roughly one uniquely barcoded TCR beta cDNA molecule per two T cells in model experiments. The study analyzed two additional independent replicas of 1 million unique cDNA reads from the same blood draw for two donors, one aged 18 to 30 and one aged 80 or older. To avoid experimental bias, donors of different ages were spread randomly across the sequencing lanes. The donors were split into four age groups: young (average about 16 years), middle-aged (roughly 40), aged (around 67) and long-lived (roughly 88). To track age-related changes in TCR beta repertoire diversity, the study relied on deep sequencing normalized with unique cDNA molecular identifiers. Results the study describes overall, beyond this receptor: Because profiling used bulk unsorted PBMCs, naive and antigen-experienced compartments could not be compared conclusively. Compared with the aged group, the long-lived group had more naive CD4+ T cells, fewer expanded clones and increased TCR diversity, suggesting age selection. Estimates of total diversity based on one million sequenced T cells were considered lower bounds and underestimates. The CMV infection status of donors was not known, potentially confounding age-related changes in expanded clonotypes. As age increased, observed TCR beta diversity per million T cells dropped in a roughly linear way, and a significant reduction was already evident by age about 40. There was a strong correlation between observed TCR beta diversity and the percentage of naive T cells measured by flow cytometry.

V and J are trimmed by 8 bases and 5 bases, and the gene matches miss 14 bases of the junction. From the cysteine up to the phenylalanine, the CDR3 has a length of 15 residues. Only the CDR3 DNA is retained, 45 bases long and in frame from the first base. CDR1 and CDR2 are read off the germline V gene as SNHLY and FYNNEI. The sequencing input was blood. This chain is built from TRBV2 and TRBJ1-1, with 7 bases matching TRBD1. The TCR originated in a woman under 30 in good health. The bases are TGTGCCAGCTCTACGGACAGGACAGCGGGGACTGAAGCTTTCTTT. It specifies CASSTDRTAGTEAFF.